Listed below are T cell receptor beta chains from one sample, sequenced in a study of identical twins. TCRdb passed the 5' RACE reads through MiXCR, listing each CDR3 protein once. This repertoire shows 600,000 to 800,000 distinct CDR3 sequences, around 20% found once; its top ten account for about 4.5%. These same records also appear under a second study, on T cells expressing NK-cell markers.

Source material: PBMCs. Receptors were obtained from a woman aged 18-29 years in good health. CDR3s include the opening cysteine and the closing phenylalanine or tryptophan. A D gene is named only where the DNA matches it firmly. Clone sizes are given selectively: once, few, many, or a class where the clone is expanded.

CDR3 protein: CASSLGLAGGAYNEQFF; CDR3 DNA: TGTGCCAGCAGCCTTGGGCTAGCGGGGGGTGCCTACAATGAGCAGTTCTTC; J gene: TRBJ2-1; D gene: TRBD2; V gene: TRBV5-5; clone size: once
CDR3 protein: CASSVGDGTYEQYF; CDR3 DNA: TGTGCCAGCAGCGTAGGGGACGGGACCTACGAGCAGTACTTC; J gene: TRBJ2-7; D gene: -; V gene: TRBV9; clone size: many
CDR3 protein: CASSRTSVADTQYF; CDR3 DNA: TGTGCCAGCTCACGGACTAGTGTGGCAGATACGCAGTATTTT; J gene: TRBJ2-3; D gene: TRBD2; V gene: TRBV18; clone size: few
CDR3 protein: CAISDPSTIRTTYEQYF; CDR3 DNA: TGTGCCATCAGTGATCCATCCACGATTAGGACCACCTACGAGCAGTACTTC; J gene: TRBJ2-7; D gene: -; V gene: TRBV10-3; clone size: many
CDR3 protein: CASSPGGGHSYNEQFF; CDR3 DNA: TGCGCCAGCAGTCCCGGGGGAGGCCACTCCTACAATGAGCAGTTCTTC; J gene: TRBJ2-1; D gene: -; V gene: TRBV5-1; clone size: -
CDR3 protein: CASRGQGVSPLHF; CDR3 DNA: TGTGCCAGCAGGGGACAGGGGGTTTCACCCCTCCACTTT; J gene: TRBJ1-6; D gene: TRBD1; V gene: TRBV12-3/TRBV12-4; clone size: many
CDR3 protein: CAWSVKGGPSRQQYF; CDR3 DNA: TGTGCCTGGAGTGTTAAGGGAGGGCCCTCTCGCCAGCAGTACTTC; J gene: TRBJ2-7; D gene: TRBD2; V gene: TRBV30; clone size: -
CDR3 protein: CASSLTRGAETQYF; CDR3 DNA: TGTGCCAGCAGTTTAACCAGGGGGGCCGAGACCCAGTACTTC; J gene: TRBJ2-5; D gene: -; V gene: TRBV27; clone size: few
CDR3 protein: CASSVSGLAGYYNEQFF; CDR3 DNA: TGTGCCAGCAGCGTCTCGGGACTAGCGGGTTACTACAATGAGCAGTTCTTC; J gene: TRBJ2-1; D gene: TRBD2; V gene: TRBV9; clone size: -
CDR3 protein: CASTSFRGQGTSTYEQYF; CDR3 DNA: TGTGCCAGCACCTCCTTTAGAGGGCAGGGGACATCTACCTACGAGCAGTACTTC; J gene: TRBJ2-7; D gene: -; V gene: TRBV11-1; clone size: few